Presented here are 6 T cell receptor beta chains from one specimen sequenced in a study of regulatory T cells in long-lasting Graves disease. To make TCR beta libraries, researchers used iRepertoire HTBI primers and Arm-PCR of CDR3 regions. TCRdb passed the multiplex PCR reads through MiXCR, listing each CDR3 protein once. This table holds a few hundred thousand distinct CDR3 sequences, 23% found once. The time point is: persistent/refractory GD, antithyroid drugs over 5 years with positive TRAb. Scientists built the TCR library using RNA that was extracted from PBMCs. The source material was peripheral blood mononuclear cells (PBMCs), sampled when the disease was refractory, from a patient treated with antithyroid drugs. These receptors were obtained from a woman in her forties with Graves disease.

As concerns this clonotype: A far larger clone is just one base off, so this is likely a read error. The missing conserved phenylalanine or tryptophan at the end of this CDR3 makes a read error likely. V and J are TRBV7-2 and TRBJ2-5; no clear D. V dropped 1 base and J dropped 5 bases, with 8 bases sitting between them. Germline values: CDR1 SGHTA, CDR2 FQGNSA. CDR3 length equals 13 residues. The CDR3 nucleotides are TGTGCCAGCAGCTTAGGGCAGAAGGAGACCCAGTACCTC. It encodes CASSLGQKETQYL.

This clonotype was detected only a few times. The chain recombines TRBV15 with TRBJ2-2, with D unclear. There are 11 residues in the CDR3. Trimming removed 8 bases from V and 7 bases from J, with 8 bases in between. Germline CDR1 reads LNHNV; CDR2 reads YYDKDF (reference sequence). The CDR3 DNA reads TGTGCCACCCGCGAGGTCGGGGAGCTGTTTTTT. This gives the protein CATREVGELFF.

This rearrangement joins TRBV11-2 to TRBJ2-3, with TRBD2 matching over 11 bases. Germline V gene lookup returns CDR1 SGHAT and CDR2 FQNNGV. V trimming: 5 bases; J trimming: 10 bases; junction bases outside the gene matches: 14. This CDR3 is built from 16 residues. In DNA form, the CDR3 reads TGTGCCAGCAGCCGTGGACTAGCGGGCCGGCCCGGGGCGCAGTATTTT. Encoded protein: CASSRGLAGRPGAQYF.

This clonotype was observed many times. The chain employs TRBV2 and TRBJ2-7, with 12 bases identical to TRBD2. CDR1 SNHLY and CDR2 FYNNEI come from the germline V gene. Unmatched junction bases numbered 11, after V lost 8 bases and J lost 6 bases. This CDR3 has 15 residues. This CDR3 is CASQTSRLAGVEQYF. The CDR3 DNA is TGTGCCAGCCAAACCTCTCGACTAGCGGGAGTCGAGCAGTACTTC.

This clonotype was recorded a few times. The chain is built from TRBV7-8 and TRBJ2-3; weak D call: TRBD1 (6 bases). The V gene's germline CDR1 is SGHVS and CDR2 FQNEAQ. The CDR3 extends over 14 amino acids. V shed 7 bases and J shed 8 bases, with 19 bases lying between them. In nucleotides, the CDR3 is TGTGCCAGCAACTCAGGGGTGGCGGTTGGTACGCAGTATTTT. This sequence encodes CASNSGVAVGTQYF. The variable domain in full, with the rest retrieved from reference TRBV7-8 and TRBJ2-3, is GAGVSQSPRYKVAKRGQDVALRCDPISGHVSLFWYQQALGQGPEFLTYFQNEAQLDKSGLPSDRFFAERPEGSVSTLKIQRTQQEDSAVYLCASNSGVAVGTQYFGPGTRLTVL.

This clonotype was observed a handful of times. J is TRBJ2-5 and V is TRBV5-1; 10 nucleotides match TRBD2. V shed 0 bases and J 5 bases; nucleotides not matched to a gene: 4. The length of the CDR3 is 15 residues. Germline assignment: CDR1 SGHRS and CDR2 YFSETQ. CDR3 sequence reads: CASSLGWGLAETQYF. The CDR3 DNA follows: TGCGCCAGCAGCTTGGGATGGGGACTAGCGGAGACCCAGTACTTC.